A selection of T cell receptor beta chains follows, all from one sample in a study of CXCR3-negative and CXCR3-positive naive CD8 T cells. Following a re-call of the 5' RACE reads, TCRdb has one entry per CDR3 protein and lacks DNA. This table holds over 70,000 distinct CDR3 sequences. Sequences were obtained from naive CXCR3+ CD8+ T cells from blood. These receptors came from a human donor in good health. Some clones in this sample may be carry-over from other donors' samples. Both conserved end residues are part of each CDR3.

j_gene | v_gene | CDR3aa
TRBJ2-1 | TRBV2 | CASFRGGSNEQFF
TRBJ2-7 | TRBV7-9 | CASSLGVNEQYF
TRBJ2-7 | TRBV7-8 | CASSWYRDEQRHEQYF
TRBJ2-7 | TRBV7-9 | CASSLAMGHEQYF
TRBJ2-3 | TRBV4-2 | CASSQEWSATDTQYF
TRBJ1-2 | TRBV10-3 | CAISLTGRDGYTF
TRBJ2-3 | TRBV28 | CASSLTPKGTDTQYF
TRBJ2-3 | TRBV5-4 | CASSSYTDTQYF
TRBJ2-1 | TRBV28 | CASSLGTAYNEQFF
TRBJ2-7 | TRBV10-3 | CAISTPGSYEQYF
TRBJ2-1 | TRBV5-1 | CASSGGTGPNNEQFF
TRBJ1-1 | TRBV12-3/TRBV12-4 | CASSLSMGLENTEAFF
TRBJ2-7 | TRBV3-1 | CASSQGISGTASYEQYF
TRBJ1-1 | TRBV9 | CASSPDALGTEAFF
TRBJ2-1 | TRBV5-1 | CASTTGTSGLLEQFF
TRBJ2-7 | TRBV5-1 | CASSTGFSRDEQYF
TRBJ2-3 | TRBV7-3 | CASSLREWSDTQYF
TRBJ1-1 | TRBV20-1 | CSANNLNTEAFF
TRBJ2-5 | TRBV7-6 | CASSISPLQTETQYF
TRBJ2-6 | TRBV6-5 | CASSYSGTGYLAGANVLTF
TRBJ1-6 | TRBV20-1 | CSALDRLMDNSSPLHF
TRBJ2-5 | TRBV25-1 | CASSPTMQGTRGETQYF
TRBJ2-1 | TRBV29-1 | CSVESEGSEQFF
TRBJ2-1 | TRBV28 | CASSLYPRAEQFF
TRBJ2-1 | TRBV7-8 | CASSLQSSPYNEQFF
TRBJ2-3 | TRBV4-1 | CASSDGPTDTQYF
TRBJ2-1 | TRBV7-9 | CASSFQPHLSYNEQFF
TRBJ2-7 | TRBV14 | CASSQDANTGAYEQYF
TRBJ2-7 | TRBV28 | CASTPRDRNFYYEQYF
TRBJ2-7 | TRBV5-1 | CASSLYRGDEQYF
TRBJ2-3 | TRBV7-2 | CASSLGGDLSTDTQYF
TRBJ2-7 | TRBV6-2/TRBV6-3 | CASSQGEDYSYEQYF
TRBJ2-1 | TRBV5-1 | CASSPPGGTYNEQFF
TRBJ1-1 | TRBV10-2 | CASSESETEAFF
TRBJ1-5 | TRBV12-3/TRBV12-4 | CASSYGTLQHF
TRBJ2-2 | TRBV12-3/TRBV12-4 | CASSPGLAANTGELFF
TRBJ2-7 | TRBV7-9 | CASETNYEQYF
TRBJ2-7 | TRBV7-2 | CASSIEAGDEQYF
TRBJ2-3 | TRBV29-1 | CSVEWASGGDVADTQYF
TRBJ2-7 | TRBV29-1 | CSVPGTVLSEQYF